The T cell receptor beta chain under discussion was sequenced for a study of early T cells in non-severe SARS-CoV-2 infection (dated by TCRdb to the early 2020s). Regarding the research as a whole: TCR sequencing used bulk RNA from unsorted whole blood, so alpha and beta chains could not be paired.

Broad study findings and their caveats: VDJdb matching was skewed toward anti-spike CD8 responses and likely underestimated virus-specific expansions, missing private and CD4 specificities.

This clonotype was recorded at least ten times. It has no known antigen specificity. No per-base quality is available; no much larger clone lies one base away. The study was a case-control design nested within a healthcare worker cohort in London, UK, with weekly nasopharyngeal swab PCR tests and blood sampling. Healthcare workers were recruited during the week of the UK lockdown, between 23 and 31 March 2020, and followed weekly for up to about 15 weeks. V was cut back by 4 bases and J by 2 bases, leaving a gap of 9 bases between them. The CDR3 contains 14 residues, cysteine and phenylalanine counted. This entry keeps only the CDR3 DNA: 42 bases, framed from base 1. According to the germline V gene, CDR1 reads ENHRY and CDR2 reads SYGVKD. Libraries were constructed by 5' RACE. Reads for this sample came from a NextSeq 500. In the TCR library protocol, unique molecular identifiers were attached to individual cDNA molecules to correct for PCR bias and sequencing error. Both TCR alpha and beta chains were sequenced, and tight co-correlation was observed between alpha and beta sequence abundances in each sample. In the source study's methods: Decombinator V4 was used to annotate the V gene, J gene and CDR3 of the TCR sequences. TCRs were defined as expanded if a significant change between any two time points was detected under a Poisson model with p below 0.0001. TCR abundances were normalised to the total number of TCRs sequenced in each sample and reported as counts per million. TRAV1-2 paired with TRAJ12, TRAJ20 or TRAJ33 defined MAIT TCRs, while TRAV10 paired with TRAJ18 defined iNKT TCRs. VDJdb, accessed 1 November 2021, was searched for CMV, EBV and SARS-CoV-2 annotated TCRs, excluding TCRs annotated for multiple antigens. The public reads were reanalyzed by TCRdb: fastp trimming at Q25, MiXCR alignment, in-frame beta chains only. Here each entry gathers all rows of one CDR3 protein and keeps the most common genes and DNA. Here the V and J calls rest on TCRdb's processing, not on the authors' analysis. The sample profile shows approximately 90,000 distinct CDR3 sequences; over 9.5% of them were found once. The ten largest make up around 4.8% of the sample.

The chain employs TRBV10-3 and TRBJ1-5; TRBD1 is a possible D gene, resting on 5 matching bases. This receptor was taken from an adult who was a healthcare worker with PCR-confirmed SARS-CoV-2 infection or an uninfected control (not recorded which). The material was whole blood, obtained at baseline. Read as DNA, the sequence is TGTGCCATCAGTGGTACAGGTGGCAATCAGCCCCAGCATTTT. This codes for CAISGTGGNQPQHF.